This TCR beta chain originates from a study of T-cell reconstitution after alpha-beta-depleted transplantation in children (dated by TCRdb to the mid-2010s). About the full investigation: Using TCR repertoire profiling, the study followed T-cell immune reconstitution in a quantitative way in children after TCRalphabeta/CD19-depleted allogeneic hematopoietic cell transplantation.

The paper's findings and limits, for the study overall: Over subsequent months, a decline in hyperexpanded clone frequencies was noted, and after one year, T-cell counts and TCRbeta diversity were mostly ascribed to newly produced T cells. The apparently early alphabetaT-cell count recovery about two months after transplant was reportedly dependent on only several hundred rapidly expanded clones derived from non-depleted graft cells. In some patients, the high TCRbeta diversity seen at day 60 was put down to recipient T cells and intrathymic progenitors that had survived conditioning.

This clonotype was counted many times. Its antigen remains undetermined. Base qualities are not recorded, but no much larger clone differs from it by a single base. The method behind the library was PCR. These reads were obtained on an Illumina HiSeq 2500. TCR libraries were prepared with molecular barcoding, using unique molecular identifiers to normalize TCRbeta repertoire quantification. TCRdb handled the public reads itself, with Q25 trimming in fastp and clone calling in MiXCR, and kept productive beta chains. Rows are combined by CDR3 protein, so each entry shows the most common genes and DNA. Here the sample has around 250,000 distinct CDR3 sequences; 8.2% occur a single time. About 6.4% of the sample is in the top ten clones. What this sample's treatment or condition label stands for: allogeneic hematopoietic cell transplantation with graft depleted of TCRalphabeta T cells and CD19 B cells. The transplant recipients were children given TCRalphabeta/CD19-depleted allogeneic hematopoietic cell grafts.

The germline V gene provides CDR1 SQVTM and CDR2 ANQGSEA. V sheds 6 bases and J sheds 1 base, leaving 15 bases between their ends. Inclusive of the bounding cysteine and phenylalanine, the CDR3 is 14 residues long. The only DNA kept is the CDR3, 42 bases in frame from the first base. The sample consisted of PBMCs, mostly from graft donor cells, taken 180 days after TCRalphabeta/CD19-depleted stem cell transplant. The source is a male patient between 5 and 17 years old who had a stem cell transplant for acute lymphoblastic leukemia, so the T cells may come from the graft donor. This sequence uses TRBV29-1 and TRBJ2-5, and TRBD2 may be the D gene, going by 6 matching bases. The CDR3 loop reads CSVSVGSFQETQYF. The sequence in DNA is TGCAGCGTGTCGGTCGGGAGCTTCCAAGAGACCCAGTACTTC.